This T cell receptor (beta chain) is drawn from a study of blood T cell repertoires in COVID-19. Overall study: Some COVID-19 samples were acute and others convalescent; all came from the United States, Italy and Spain.

Some clones are missing from TCRdb's copy, which holds only in-frame ones; the method was immunoSEQ multiplex PCR. The data hold about 220,000 clones, with approximately 92% observed a single time. The CDR3 extends over 12 amino acids. V lost 7 bases and J 2 bases, leaving 6 bases between the germline ends. CDR1 LNHDA and CDR2 SQIVND come from the germline V gene (reference sequence). The table lists this clone with a count of one. V and J are TRBV19 and TRBJ1-5; D might be TRBD1 (6 bases). Input material: PBMCs or T cells enriched from blood (not recorded which). This clonotype was obtained from a woman under 30 in a cohort exposed to, infected with or recovered from COVID-19 (not recorded which). CDR3: CASKGGNQPQHF. CDR3 sequence (DNA): TGTGCCAGTAAGGGGGGCAATCAGCCCCAGCATTTT.